This entry describes one T cell receptor (beta chain). The data were taken from a study of human T cells and chemical hapten exposure. The CDR3 runs 13 residues. J was trimmed by 5 bases and V by 6 bases; bases with no gene match: 5. The time point is: pre-sensitization, week 0. As for treatment: therapeutic diphenylcyclopropenone sensitization with weekly scalp DPC. The study's library attached unique molecular identifiers to single cDNA molecules. TCRdb reprocessed the RACE reads via MiXCR and lists one record per CDR3 protein. The sample lists approximately 79,000 distinct CDR3 sequences, 7.5% to 9.5% seen once, with just over 2.5% in the top ten.

Material: whole blood, obtained in connection with sensitization to the hapten diphenylcyclopropenone (DPC). The clonotype was recovered from a man aged 40-50 years with alopecia areata. Some clones in this sample may be carry-over from other donors' samples. The rearrangement joins TRBV12-3 or TRBV12-4 to TRBJ2-5, with 8 bases that match TRBD2. The CDR3 nucleotides are TGTGCCAGCAGGACTAGCGTGCTGGAGACCCAGTACTTC. Amino acids: CASRTSVLETQYF.